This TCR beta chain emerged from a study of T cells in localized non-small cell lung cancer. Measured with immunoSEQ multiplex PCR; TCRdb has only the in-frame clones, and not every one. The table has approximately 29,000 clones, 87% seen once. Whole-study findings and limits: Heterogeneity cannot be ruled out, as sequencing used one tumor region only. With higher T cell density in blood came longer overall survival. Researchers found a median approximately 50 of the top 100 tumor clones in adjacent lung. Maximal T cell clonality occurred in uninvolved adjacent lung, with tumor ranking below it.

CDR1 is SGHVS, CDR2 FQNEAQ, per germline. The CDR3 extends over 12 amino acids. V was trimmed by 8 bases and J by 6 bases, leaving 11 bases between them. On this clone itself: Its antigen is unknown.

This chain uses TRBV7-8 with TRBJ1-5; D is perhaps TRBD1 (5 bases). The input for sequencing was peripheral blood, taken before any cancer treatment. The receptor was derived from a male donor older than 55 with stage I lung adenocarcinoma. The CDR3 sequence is CASSGPSQPQHF. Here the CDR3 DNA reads TGTGCCAGCTCGGGACCCAGTCAGCCCCAGCATTTT.